What follows are 12 T cell receptor beta chains derived from one specimen sequenced in a study of T-cell reconstitution after alpha-beta-depleted transplantation in children (dated by TCRdb to between 2015 and 2016). The treatment or condition label, as the study defines it: allogeneic hematopoietic cell transplantation with graft depleted of TCRalphabeta T cells and CD19 B cells. Receptor amplification or capture employed PCR. TCRdb shows the sequencer as Illumina HiSeq 2500. Molecular barcoding was employed in the preparation of TCR libraries, with unique molecular identifiers being used to normalize TCRbeta repertoire quantification. In TCRdb, the public reads were trimmed at Q25 with fastp and aligned with MiXCR, with productive beta chains retained. Rows with a matching CDR3 protein are joined into one entry that keeps the most common DNA and genes. The sample table lists 130,000 to 150,000 distinct CDR3 sequences, roughly 8.8% of them with a count of one. The ten most abundant clones make up 15% to 20% of the sample.

Sequencing used PBMCs, mostly from graft donor cells, obtained 180 days after TCRalphabeta/CD19-depleted stem cell transplant. Every receptor here comes from a female patient under 10 years old who had a stem cell transplant for congenital amegakaryocytic thrombocytopenia, so the T cells may come from the graft donor.

This clonotype was seen repeatedly, ten times or more. The CDR3: CASSPQPWGSEENTGELFF. The CDR3 nucleotides are TGTGCCAGCTCACCCCAGCCCTGGGGTAGCGAGGAGAACACCGGGGAGCTGTTTTTT. The chain joins TRBV18 to TRBJ2-2; perhaps TRBD2 as D (5 bases). Trimming cost V 3 bases and J 1 base, with 21 bases left between them. The CDR3 loop spans 19 amino acids. Per the germline V gene, CDR1 is KGHSH and CDR2 is LQKENI. The full variable domain, in which reference TRBV18 and TRBJ2-2 provide the parts outside the CDR3, is NAGVMQNPRHLVRRRGQEARLRCSPMKGHSHVYWYRQLPEEGLKFMVYLQKENIIDESGMPKERFSAEFPKEGPSILRIQQVVRGDSAAYFCASSPQPWGSEENTGELFFGEGSRLTVL.

The V and J genes are TRBV29-1 and TRBJ1-2; D is unresolved. The V gene lost 6 bases and the J gene lost 3 bases, with 14 bases spanning the gap. The CDR3 has 13 residues. The germline V gene encodes CDR1 SQVTM and CDR2 ANQGSEA. Here the CDR3 DNA reads TGCAGCGTGCGCGACAAGAGGGACTATGGCTACACCTTC. Its translation: CSVRDKRDYGYTF.

This clonotype was counted at least ten times. The chain links TRBV5-1 to TRBJ1-2; no firm D call. The CDR3 loop spans 18 amino acids. CDR1 and CDR2 (germline): SGHRS, YFSETQ. V was clipped by 0 bases and J by 0 bases, with 18 bases between them. CDR3 sequence: CASSLEVLGPNTNYGYTF. CDR3 DNA sequence: TGCGCCAGCAGCTTGGAGGTTTTAGGTCCAAATACTAACTATGGCTACACCTTC. The complete variable domain, with remaining parts taken from reference TRBV5-1 and TRBJ1-2, reads KAGVTQTPRYLIKTRGQQVTLSCSPISGHRSVSWYQQTPGQGLQFLFEYFSETQRNKGNFPGRFSGRQFSNSRSEMNVSTLELGDSALYLCASSLEVLGPNTNYGYTFGSGTRLTVV.

V usage is TRBV11-3 and J usage is TRBJ2-7; D remains ambiguous. Germline V gene sequence: CDR1 SGHNT, CDR2 YENEEA. Deletions cut 1 base from V and 1 base from J, with 11 bases between. CDR3 length: 15 amino acids. CDR3 bases: TGTGCCAGCAGCTTAGGGGCAGAGACTTCCTACGAGCAGTACTTC. The encoded protein is CASSLGAETSYEQYF.

There are many counts of this clonotype. This chain connects TRBV20-1 to TRBJ2-7; 10 nucleotides match TRBD1. The germline CDR1 and CDR2 sequences are DFQATT and SNEGSKA (reference sequence). There are 14 residues in the CDR3. Losses at the gene ends were 5 bases for V and 5 bases for J; bases not matched to a gene: 9. In DNA, the CDR3 is TGCAGTGCTCCTCGGACAGGGGGAAGGAACGAGCAGTACTTC. Translating it yields CSAPRTGGRNEQYF.

In this sample, this clonotype turned up a few times. As DNA, the CDR3 is TGTGCCAGCAGCTCAATAAGCAAGGTGACTAGCGGGGAAGCAGATACGCAGTATTTT. This gives the protein CASSSISKVTSGEADTQYF. The chain carries TRBV11-1 and TRBJ2-3; 11 bases agree with TRBD2. After removal of 4 bases from V and 4 bases from J, the junction contained 16 bases not matched to a gene. Per the germline V gene, CDR1 is SGHAT and CDR2 is FQDESV (reference sequence). CDR3 length equals 19 residues. The whole variable domain, remainder taken from reference TRBV11-1 and TRBJ2-3, is EAEVAQSPRYKITEKSQAVAFWCDPISGHATLYWYRQILGQGPELLVQFQDESVVDDSQLPKDRFSAERLKGVDSTLKIQPAELGDSAMYLCASSSISKVTSGEADTQYFGPGTRLTVL.

A few counts support this clonotype. CDR3 loop: CASKDRMNTEAFF. In nucleotides, the CDR3 is TGCGCCAGCAAGGACAGGATGAACACTGAAGCTTTCTTT. The chain employs TRBV5-1 and TRBJ1-1; 7 nucleotides align to TRBD1. There are 13 residues in the CDR3. Per the germline V gene, CDR1 is SGHRS and CDR2 is YFSETQ. The V and J ends lost 6 bases and 0 bases, in that order; junction bases with no gene match: 2.

The chain combines TRBV10-3 with TRBJ2-7; 10 bases match TRBD1. The germline CDR1 and CDR2 sequences are ENHRY and SYGVKD. The CDR3 runs to 16 residues. V trimming: 7 bases; J trimming: 4 bases; junction bases outside the gene matches: 13. The CDR3 reads CAITPDAGQGLYEQYF. The CDR3 coding sequence is TGTGCCATCACTCCCGACGCGGGACAGGGGTTGTACGAGCAGTACTTC.

This clonotype appeared once. One base away lies a much larger clone, so this may be a sequencing read error. The chain carries TRBV7-8 and TRBJ1-5; D remains unclear. Germline assignment: CDR1 SGHVS and CDR2 FQNEAQ. This CDR3 has 16 amino acids. CDR3 nucleotide sequence: TGTGCCAGCAGCTCCCACCGGATTACGGTAAATCAGCACCAGCATTTT. Amino acid sequence: CASSSHRITVNQHQHF.

As regards this clonotype: At one of its ends the junction is not consistent with the germline gene, which may arise from a read error. The V gene is TRBV28, the J gene TRBJ2-3; 9 nucleotides match TRBD2. Germline CDR1 and CDR2: MDHEN and SYDVKM. The CDR3 consists of 16 residues. The CDR3 DNA follows: TGTGCCAGCAGTTTGCCTATAGCGGGGGTCACAGATACGAAGTATTTT. Its translation: CASSLPIAGVTDTKYF. The whole variable domain, remainder taken from reference TRBV28 and TRBJ2-3, is DVKVTQSSRYLVKRTGEKVFLECVQDMDHENMFWYRQDPGLGLRLIYFSYDVKMKEKGDIPEGYSVSREKKERFSLILESASTNQTSMYLCASSLPIAGVTDTKYFGPGTRLTVL.

This clonotype was counted at least ten times. This chain joins TRBV28 and TRBJ2-4, with D uncertain. V shed 5 bases and J shed 6 bases, with 14 bases lying between them. The CDR3 spans 14 residues. Germline lookup yields CDR1 MDHEN and CDR2 SYDVKM. This chain's CDR3 is CASSQDRRVNIQYF. CDR3 sequence (DNA): TGTGCCAGCAGTCAAGACCGCCGGGTAAACATTCAGTACTTC.

This clonotype was observed many times. The chain recombines TRBV5-1 with TRBJ1-2; 8 bases align to TRBD1. Trimming took 5 bases from V and 4 from J; bases not matched to a gene: 7. Germline V CDR1 and CDR2: SGHRS, YFSETQ. CDR3 length: 14 amino acids. The CDR3 protein is CASRLSTGGYGYTF. CDR3 in DNA: TGCGCCAGCAGATTATCCACAGGGGGCTATGGCTACACCTTC.